Included here is one T cell receptor (beta chain) sequence, with context. The sample holds one count of this clone. Its binding antigen is unknown. No much larger clone exists at a distance of one base, and base qualities are not known. Collaborating institutions collected whole blood in K2EDTA tubes following their own protocols. For TCRbeta analysis, collaborators shipped samples in one of three forms: frozen whole blood, isolated PBMCs, or DNA extracted from either of those sample types. TCRbeta CDR3 regions were amplified from genomic DNA using the immunoSEQ Assay, a bias-controlled multiplex PCR. For the original study's pipeline: The number of nucleated cells in each sample was estimated by amplification of reference gene primers within the assay. Sequence reads were collapsed and filtered to measure the absolute abundance of every unique TCRbeta CDR3 rearrangement. For each sample, productive Simpson clonality was calculated as the square root of Simpson's diversity index over productive rearrangements. Held by TCRdb, this immuneACCESS table contains in-frame sequences only and omits some clones. Under half of the omission traces to an unresolved V gene where checked; the cause of the rest is unknown. The V and J calls and clone size are taken from that table; D and trimming were inferred from the DNA. The sample yields roughly 120,000 clones; about 84% were counted once. Jointly, the top ten make up roughly 1.6% of the sample.

The CDR3 contains 13 residues, cysteine and phenylalanine counted. Of the read, only the CDR3 DNA is kept; its 39 bases are in frame from base 1. The germline V end is reduced by 5 bases and the J end by 7 bases; junction bases left unmatched: 7. CDR1 SGHVS and CDR2 FNYEAQ are derived from the germline V gene. This entry belongs to a study of blood T cell repertoires in COVID-19 (dated by TCRdb to about 2020). Looking at the study overall: The collaborator samples originated in the United States, Italy and Spain and spanned the acute and convalescent phases of COVID-19. The prospective study material was composed of cDNA or gDNA derived from T cells, B-cell-depleted T cells, or PBMCs. The repertoires were made available in a free public database intended to serve as a resource for research on the immune response to SARS-CoV-2. Where HLA class I and class II types were available, the types were taken from metadata supplied by the sample provider, not from assay-based typing. The samples were drawn from the first 160 participants of the ongoing ImmuneRACE study and from 1,254 subjects provided by 6 global collaborators. A de-identified subject ID, COVID-19 status, age in years and sex were almost always included in the sample metadata. The dataset comprised deeply sampled blood TCRbeta repertoires from subjects exposed to, actively infected with, or recovered from COVID-19. What the study reported, not specific to this receptor: Clinical and demographic metadata were provided uncurated, with the amount varying by source and participant.

The chain is assembled from TRBV7-6 and TRBJ2-7; 8 central bases correspond to TRBD1. This receptor was obtained from a man in his fifties or sixties with acute or convalescent COVID-19. The sample was peripheral blood. The CDR3 region has the sequence CASSKDRADEQYF. The DNA is as follows: TGTGCCAGCAGCAAGGACAGGGCAGATGAGCAGTACTTC. The full variable domain, with segments outside the CDR3 supplied by the reference TRBV7-6 and TRBJ2-7 proteins, appears as GAGVSQSPRYKVTKRGQDVALRCDPISGHVSLYWYRQALGQGPEFLTYFNYEAQQDKSGLPNDRFSAERPEGSISTLTIQRTEQRDSAMYRCASSKDRADEQYFGPGTRLTVT.